A single sample is the source of the 2 T cell receptor beta chains below, sequenced in a study of blood T cells in healthy people across ages. A sample-barcoded 5' primer and a J-beta primer mix were used in a second PCR of about 7 to 11 cycles. TCRdb reprocessed the 5' RACE reads with MiXCR, giving one entry per CDR3 protein. The sample lists fewer than 950,000 distinct CDR3 sequences, about 48% occurring once. The sequenced sample consisted of blood. The receptors shown here come from a man older than 75 in good health.

The chain carries TRBV5-1 and TRBJ2-5; TRBD1 matches at 8 bases. Matching the DNA end better, TRBJ2-7 makes the J call doubtful. The CDR3 has 14 amino acids. Germline V gene data show CDR1 as SGHRS and CDR2 as YFSETQ. The CDR3 DNA is TGCGCCAGCAGGACTCAGGGGGCCCACTACGAGCAGTACTTC. It translates to CASRTQGAHYEQYF.

To note about this clonotype: A clone one base away is much larger, so this may be a read error. V is TRBV10-3 and J is TRBJ2-3; D is possibly TRBD2 (6 bases). Trimming left V 4 bases short and J 14 bases short, with 25 bases between. The germline V gene has CDR1 ENHRY and CDR2 SYGVKD. This CDR3 comprises 15 residues. The DNA of the CDR3 is TGTGCCATCAGTGGATCGCAGGGAGGACACAGATACGCGTATTTT. The encoded protein is CAISGSQGGHRYAYF.